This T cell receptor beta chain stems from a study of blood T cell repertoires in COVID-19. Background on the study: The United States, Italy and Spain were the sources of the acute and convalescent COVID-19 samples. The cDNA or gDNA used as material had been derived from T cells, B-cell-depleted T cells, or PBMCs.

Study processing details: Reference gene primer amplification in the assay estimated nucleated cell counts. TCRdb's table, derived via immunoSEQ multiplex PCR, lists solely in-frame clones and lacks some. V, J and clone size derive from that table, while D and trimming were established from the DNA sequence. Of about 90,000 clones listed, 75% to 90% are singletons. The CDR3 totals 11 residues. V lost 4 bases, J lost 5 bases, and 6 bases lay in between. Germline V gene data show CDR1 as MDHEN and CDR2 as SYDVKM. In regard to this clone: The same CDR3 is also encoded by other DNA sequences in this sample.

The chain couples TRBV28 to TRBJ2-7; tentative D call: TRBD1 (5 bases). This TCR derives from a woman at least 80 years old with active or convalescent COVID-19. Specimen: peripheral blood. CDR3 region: CASSSGNEQYF. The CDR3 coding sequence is TGTGCCAGCAGTTCAGGGAACGAGCAGTACTTC.